The 25 T cell receptor beta chains below come from one sample, sequenced in a study of T cell responses to AZD1222 COVID-19 vaccine. The data were produced by immunoSEQ multiplex PCR, yet TCRdb's version contains in-frame clones alone and is incomplete. Of 120,000 or so clones listed, over 80% are singletons. This material consisted of peripheral blood, taken on day 0 of AZD1222 vaccination. These receptors all stem from an adult in good health.

The chain employs TRBV13 and TRBJ2-6, with D unresolved. Germline CDR1 is PRHDT and CDR2 is FYEKMQ (reference sequence). Trimming cost V 4 bases and J 5 bases, with 6 bases left between them. The CDR3 has 13 amino acids. CDR3: CASSSRRANVLTF. The CDR3 DNA sequence: TGTGCCAGCAGCTCCCGGAGGGCCAACGTCCTGACTTTC.

The V and J genes are TRBV5-4 and TRBJ1-2, with TRBD1 as a possible D gene (5 bases). The CDR3 is 13 residues long. Trimming took off 2 bases at V and 6 bases at J, with 11 bases between the two ends. Germline V gene data show CDR1 as SGHNT and CDR2 as YYREEE (reference sequence). CDR3 in DNA: TGTGCCAGCAGCTTTCGAGGGGCCGATGGCTACACCTTC. It yields the protein CASSFRGADGYTF.

This clone has just one count. The chain is built from TRBV4-2 and TRBJ1-2; D is unclear. Trimming cost V 1 base and J 0 bases, with 9 bases left between them. CDR3 length equals 15 residues. The germline V gene has CDR1 LGHNA and CDR2 YNFKEQ. CDR3 nucleotides: TGTGCCAGCAGCCAAGTAGTGGGTTCTAACTATGGCTACACCTTC. This translates into CASSQVVGSNYGYTF.

The rearrangement uses TRBV16 and TRBJ1-4, with D maybe TRBD1 (6 bases). The V and J ends lost 1 base and 3 bases respectively, with 9 bases between them. The CDR3 has 15 amino acids. Per the germline V gene, CDR1 is KGHSY and CDR2 is FQNENV. The CDR3 nucleotides are TGTGCCAGCAGCCAATGGAGGGGGGCTAATGAAAAACTGTTTTTT. It translates to CASSQWRGANEKLFF.

A few counts support this clone. The V call is TRBV2, the J call TRBJ2-7; 9 bases match TRBD1. The V and J ends lost 5 bases and 2 bases, in that order; junction bases with no gene match: 4. The germline CDR1 and CDR2 sequences are SNHLY and FYNNEI. This CDR3 is 14 amino acids long. The CDR3 coding sequence is TGTGCCAGCAGTACCTGGACAGGGGCCTACGAGCAGTACTTC. Translated, it gives CASSTWTGAYEQYF.

V usage is TRBV2 and J usage is TRBJ1-1, with D perhaps matching TRBD1 (6 bases). Germline V lookup: CDR1 SNHLY, CDR2 FYNNEI. Deletions cut 3 bases from V and 2 bases from J, with 13 bases between. The CDR3 is 15 amino acids. DNA for the CDR3: TGTGCCAGCAGTGACTGGACAGAGCTTAACACTGAAGCTTTCTTT. Its protein is CASSDWTELNTEAFF.

This clone was recorded once. The chain employs TRBV6-5 and TRBJ2-2; D perhaps matches TRBD2 (6 bases). With 4 bases removed from V and 3 bases from J, the gap between germline ends came to 9 bases. Germline V gene data show CDR1 as MNHEY and CDR2 as SVGAGI. The CDR3 sequence is 14 residues long. The CDR3 region has the DNA TGTGCCAGCAGTTGGGGCGGGGACACCGGGGAGCTGTTTTTT. Its translation: CASSWGGDTGELFF.

This chain links TRBV7-8 with TRBJ2-7; D remains unclear. The CDR3 has 12 amino acids. The ends were cut back, 4 bases at V and 2 bases at J, with 6 bases in the middle. Looked up from germline, CDR1 is SGHVS and CDR2 is FQNEAQ. The CDR3 is CASSSPAYEQYF. In DNA form, the CDR3 reads TGTGCCAGCAGCTCGCCGGCCTACGAGCAGTACTTC.

The chain has TRBV9 and TRBJ2-7, with 11 nucleotides matching TRBD2. J gave up 4 bases and V 0 bases, and 3 bases lay outside the gene matches. CDR3 length: 15 residues. Germline loops: CDR1 SGDLS, CDR2 YYNGEE. Here the CDR3 DNA reads TGTGCCAGCAGCGTAGCTAGCGGGAGGTTATACGAGCAGTACTTC. Amino acids: CASSVASGRLYEQYF.

This clone occurred once. The genes are TRBV4-3 and TRBJ1-3; D call uncertain. Trimming cost V 0 bases and J 4 bases, with 7 bases left between them. The CDR3 runs 14 residues. The germline V gene encodes CDR1 LGHNA and CDR2 YSLEER. The CDR3 DNA reads TGCGCCAGCAGCCAAGACACGGTCGGAAACACCATATATTTT. It specifies CASSQDTVGNTIYF.

The chain employs TRBV29-1 and TRBJ1-4; D remains unclear. The CDR3 is 14 residues long. Germline loops: CDR1 SQVTM, CDR2 ANQGSEA. With 0 bases removed from V and 7 bases from J, the gap between germline ends came to 12 bases. This CDR3 is CSVEDGGDIEKLFF. The CDR3 region has the DNA TGCAGCGTTGAAGATGGAGGAGACATTGAAAAACTGTTTTTT.

The chain couples TRBV7-8 to TRBJ1-2; the D gene is possibly TRBD1 (6 bases). V was pared by 6 bases and J by 6 bases, with 14 bases between. The germline V gene encodes CDR1 SGHVS and CDR2 FQNEAQ. The CDR3 length is 13 residues. CDR3 bases: TGTGCCAGCAGTCGAGGGGGGAGTAATGGCTACACCTTC. It is translated as CASSRGGSNGYTF.

The V call is TRBV4-1, the J call TRBJ1-1; a possible D gene is TRBD1 (5 bases). The CDR3 runs to 16 residues. CDR1 and CDR2 from the germline V gene are MGHRA and YSYEKL. V was clipped by 0 bases and J by 4 bases, with 15 bases between them. This CDR3 is CASSQERRTGGTEAFF. The CDR3 nucleotides are TGCGCCAGCAGCCAAGAACGGCGGACCGGGGGCACTGAAGCTTTCTTT.

This chain connects TRBV25-1 to TRBJ1-2; D unclear. The V end was cut by 1 base, the J end by 3 bases, with 9 bases between. Germline assignment: CDR1 MGHDK and CDR2 SYGVNS. The CDR3 runs to 14 residues. The CDR3, as DNA: TGTGCCAGCAGTGAATTTGGTGGAGACTATGGCTACACCTTC. The encoded protein is CASSEFGGDYGYTF.

This clone was picked up one time. The V call is TRBV7-8, the J call TRBJ1-2, with D possibly being TRBD1 (6 bases). The CDR3 consists of 15 residues. V gave up 5 bases and J gave up 6 bases, with 19 bases separating them. Germline V gives CDR1 SGHVS, CDR2 FQNEAQ. As DNA, the CDR3 is TGTGCCAGCAGCCGCAAGGGGGGCAGCCCTCATGGCTACACCTTC. It encodes CASSRKGGSPHGYTF.

V and J are TRBV9 and TRBJ2-7; TRBD1 is a possible D gene (6 bases). This CDR3 has 18 residues. Germline values: CDR1 SGDLS, CDR2 YYNGEE. With 0 bases removed from V and 0 bases from J, the gap between germline ends came to 19 bases. The DNA of the CDR3 is TGTGCCAGCAGCGTAGAAGAGGACGGGACATTGAGCTCCTACGAGCAGTACTTC. Protein sequence: CASSVEEDGTLSSYEQYF.

This sequence joins TRBV9 and TRBJ1-1, with D uncertain. This CDR3 is 13 amino acids long. Per the germline V gene, CDR1 is SGDLS and CDR2 is YYNGEE. Trimming took off 0 bases at V and 5 bases at J, with 8 bases between the two ends. The CDR3 sequence: CASSVDGRTEAFF. Here the CDR3 DNA reads TGTGCCAGCAGCGTAGACGGGAGGACTGAAGCTTTCTTT.

CDR3 sequence reads: CASSLGGRAFNEQFF. The CDR3 nucleotides read TGTGCCAGTAGCCTCGGAGGGAGGGCCTTTAATGAGCAGTTCTTC. The chain is built from TRBV19 and TRBJ2-1; TRBD2 matches 7 bases. The length of the CDR3 is 15 residues. Germline CDR1 reads LNHDA; CDR2 reads SQIVND (reference sequence). The junction had 12 bases not matched to a gene; V was cut back by 6 bases and J by 7 bases.

The V and J genes are TRBV3-1 (or the pseudogene TRBV3-2) and TRBJ1-6, with unresolved D. Germline V gives CDR1 LGHDT, CDR2 YNNKEL (reference sequence). Trimming shortened V by 0 bases and J by 0 bases, and 6 bases separated the two germline ends. CDR3 length: 16 amino acids. The CDR3 is CASSQEILSYNSPLHF. CDR3 in DNA: TGTGCCAGCAGCCAAGAAATCCTCTCCTATAATTCACCCCTCCACTTT.

The chain recombines TRBV10-3 with TRBJ2-3; the D is unclear. This CDR3 has 12 residues. The germline V gene has CDR1 ENHRY and CDR2 SYGVKD. Trimming removed 4 bases at V and 4 bases at J, with 6 bases between. CDR3 sequence reads: CAISATADTQYF. CDR3 sequence (DNA): TGTGCCATCAGTGCCACCGCAGATACGCAGTATTTT.

The V call is TRBV6-2 or TRBV6-3, the J call TRBJ1-1; D unresolved. This CDR3 has 15 residues. V dropped 6 bases and J dropped 2 bases, with 16 bases sitting between them. Germline loops: CDR1 MNHEY, CDR2 SVGEGT. The DNA for the CDR3 is TGTGCCAGCAGCCACGACCGTGACATTAACACTGAAGCTTTCTTT. Translation gives CASSHDRDINTEAFF.

The chain combines TRBV12-3 or TRBV12-4 with TRBJ2-7, with unresolved D. The CDR3 sequence is 12 residues long. V lost 3 bases and J 3 bases, leaving 6 bases between the germline ends. The CDR3 coding sequence is TGTGCCAGCAGTTTTGGGGACTACGAGCAGTACTTC. Translated, it gives CASSFGDYEQYF.

The chain couples TRBV28 to TRBJ1-1; D call uncertain. This CDR3 is built from 12 residues. Looked up from germline, CDR1 is MDHEN and CDR2 is SYDVKM. V dropped 6 bases and J dropped 0 bases, with 5 bases sitting between them. The CDR3 bases are TGTGCCAGCAGGGGCCTGAACACTGAAGCTTTCTTT. Protein: CASRGLNTEAFF.

V is TRBV27 and J is TRBJ1-5, with no clear D. V was shortened by 2 bases and J by 0 bases, with 8 bases between the two germline ends. The CDR3 sequence is 15 residues long. Germline CDR1 MNHEY, CDR2 SMNVEV (reference sequence). CDR3 in amino acids: CASSLGPYSNQPQHF. CDR3 sequence (DNA): TGTGCCAGCAGTTTAGGGCCCTATAGCAATCAGCCCCAGCATTTT.

V is TRBV13 and J is TRBJ2-2; D remains unclear. This CDR3 has 12 amino acids. CDR1 is PRHDT and CDR2 is FYEKMQ in the germline V gene (reference sequence). The V gene lost 5 bases and the J gene lost 7 bases, with 8 bases spanning the gap. The CDR3, as DNA: TGTGCCAGCAGCCAGCTTAGCGGGGAGCTGTTTTTT. Amino acid sequence: CASSQLSGELFF. Looking up the rest from reference TRBV13 and TRBJ2-2 gives the full variable domain: AAGVIQSPRHLIKEKRETATLKCYPIPRHDTVYWYQQGPGQDPQFLISFYEKMQSDKGSIPDRFSAQQFSDYHSELNMSSLELGDSALYFCASSQLSGELFFGEGSRLTVL.